This section outlines one T cell receptor beta chain sequence together with its context. What antigen it recognizes has not been identified. Per-nucleotide qualities are absent, and no much larger clonotype sits a single base away. The sample comes from a study of T cells in Graves' hyperthyroidism and ophthalmopathy (dated by TCRdb to about 2019). At the level of the whole study: Peripheral blood was collected at initial diagnosis, before any treatment. A discovery cohort of about a hundred patients, about 40 with Graves' ophthalmopathy and about 58 with stable Graves' hyperthyroidism, was used to find distinguishing TCR V-J signatures. The study also compared thyroid tissue and blood T-cell repertoires from several Graves' hyperthyroidism patients. After blood sampling, hyperthyroidism patients were treated with methimazole at a starting dose of 30 mg daily, and ophthalmopathy patients were treated with high-dose intravenous methylprednisolone. An independent validation cohort of about 20 hyperthyroidism patients and about 15 patients who later progressed to ophthalmopathy tested prospective prediction of ophthalmopathy. TCR Vbeta CDR3 sequencing of 130 to 150 peripheral blood samples (under 45 ophthalmopathy, under 80 hyperthyroidism and roughly 17 progressor patients) is reported in the paper. The approximately 90 discovery patients were randomly split 7:3 into training and test sets.

Ophthalmopathy patients had moderately to severely active disease, with a Clinical Activity Score of 3 or more, a NOSPECS grade of 4 or more, and a disease duration of less than 3 months. Patients with uncontrolled infections, other autoimmune diseases, pregnancy or lactation were excluded. Diagnoses were established on the basis of clinical symptoms, serum thyroxine and TRAb, thyroid ultrasound, and orbital computed tomography. PBMCs were separated from 10 ml of fresh peripheral blood using Ficoll-Paque density gradient centrifugation. Total RNA was extracted using Trizol reagent, and RNA quality was assessed on an Agilent 2100 Bioanalyzer. CDR1 and CDR2, per the germline V gene, are MDHEN and SYDVKM. Counted from cysteine to phenylalanine, this CDR3 has 22 amino acids. Only the CDR3 portion is preserved as DNA: 66 bases, with reading frame beginning at the first base. The germline V and J ends show losses of 2 bases and 0 bases respectively, and no gene match explains 18 bases of the junction.

The TCR beta CDR3 regions were amplified from the RNA transcripts. The TCR CDR3 was subjected to a first round of RT-PCR using the HTBI primer set and the Qiagen OneStep RT-PCR kit. Libraries were constructed in a second round of multiplex PCR, after which size selection and purification were carried out. Libraries were sequenced paired-end with 100 bp reads on an Illumina HiSeq2000. On the authors' methods: SOAPnuke was used to process the raw data, throwing out any read that contained adapters or uncalled bases, had a mean Phred below 15, or lacked an exact constant-primer or identifier match. COPE v1.2.5 was used to merge the high-quality paired reads, and each unique nucleotide sequence was defined as a clonotype. MiTCR v1.1 was used to align clonotypes to the IMGT TRBV, TRBD and TRBJ reference segments. Only V-J combinations with frequency above 0.0001, covering 98% to 99.2% of repertoires, were analysed. The TCS score was defined as the ratio of F50 (clonal expansion) to E x V (chaos), calculated using BLOSUM62-based TCRdist between CDR3 peptides within each V-J. Welch's t-statistics and random forest reduced roughly 500 V-J features to 10 to 15, which were used in a naive Bayes classifier (R e1071). TCRdb redid the processing of the public reads, applying fastp at Q25 and MiXCR, and retained in-frame beta chains. Rows merge per CDR3 protein into single entries with the most common DNA and genes. The authors' filters were not applied to this entry. This sample lists hundreds of thousands of distinct CDR3 sequences; around 21% were detected once. 34% of the sample is held by the ten biggest clonotypes.

Broad study findings and their caveats: Most expanded thyroid clonotypes (frequency above 0.001) were also detected in blood, a finding suggesting that blood repertoires may reflect thyroid immune responses. A 13 V-J signature model separated ophthalmopathy from stable hyperthyroidism, with around 90% sensitivity and approximately 81% specificity in cross-validation and 80%/75% in testing. In validation, the model predicted progression to ophthalmopathy with 55% to 71% sensitivity and 72.22% specificity, a median of roughly seven months before onset. No statistical method was used to fix the sample size in advance, and group allocation was not hidden from the investigators.

The V gene is TRBV28 and the J gene is TRBJ2-6; 8 central nucleotides agree with TRBD2. This TCR was recovered from a man aged 30-40 years with Graves' ophthalmopathy. Sequencing was carried out using blood. The sequenced DNA: TGTGCCAGCAGTTTAGCGAGGCTCAAAAAACTAGCGGAGCTCTCTGGGGCCAACGTCCTGACTTTC. It translates to CASSLARLKKLAELSGANVLTF.